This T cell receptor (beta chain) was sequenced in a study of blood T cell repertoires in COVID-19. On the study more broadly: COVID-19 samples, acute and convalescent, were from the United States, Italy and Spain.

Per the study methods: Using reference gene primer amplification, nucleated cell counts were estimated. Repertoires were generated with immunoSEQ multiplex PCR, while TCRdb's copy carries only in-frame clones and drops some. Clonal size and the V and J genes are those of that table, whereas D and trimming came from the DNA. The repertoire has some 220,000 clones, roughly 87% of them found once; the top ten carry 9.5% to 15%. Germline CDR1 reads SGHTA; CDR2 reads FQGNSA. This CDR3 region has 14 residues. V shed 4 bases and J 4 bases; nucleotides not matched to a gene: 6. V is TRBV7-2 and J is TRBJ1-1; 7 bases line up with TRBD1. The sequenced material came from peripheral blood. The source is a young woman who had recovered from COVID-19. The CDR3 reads CASSSQGVGTEAFF. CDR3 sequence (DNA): TGTGCCAGCAGCTCGCAGGGGGTTGGCACTGAAGCTTTCTTT.